This entry lists 15 T cell receptor beta chains sequenced from one sample in a study of T cell responses to AZD1222 COVID-19 vaccine. Profiling relied on immunoSEQ multiplex PCR, and the TCRdb table lists in-frame clones only, not all of them. This sample yields nearly 90,000 clones, of which 80% to 90% are seen a single time; 10% belongs to the top ten. Material: peripheral blood, obtained on day 0 of MenACWY control vaccination. These receptor sequences come from an adult in good health.

This sequence joins TRBV5-5 and TRBJ1-1; weak D call: TRBD1 (5 bases). The CDR3 has 13 residues. Trimming took off 4 bases at V and 1 base at J, with 8 bases between the two ends. CDR1 and CDR2 (germline): SGHKS, YYEKEE (reference sequence). CDR3 sequence: CASSRTGNTEAFF. The CDR3 nucleotides read TGTGCCAGCAGCAGAACAGGGAACACTGAAGCTTTCTTT. Combining the CDR3 with reference TRBV5-5 and TRBJ1-1 gives the whole variable domain DAGVTQSPTHLIKTRGQQVTLRCSPISGHKSVSWYQQVLGQGPQFIFQYYEKEERGRGNFPDRFSARQFPNYSSELNVNALLLGDSALYLCASSRTGNTEAFFGQGTRLTVV.

A note on this clone: Sequence at one end of the junction differs from germline and may be a read error. The chain combines TRBV12-3 or TRBV12-4 with TRBJ1-2; the D gene is possibly TRBD1 (6 bases). This CDR3 contains 13 residues. CDR3 amino acids: CVSSKTGLYGYTF. The CDR3 DNA reads as TGTGTCAGCAGTAAGACAGGACTTTATGGCTACACCTTC.

The chain joins TRBV6-2 or TRBV6-3 to TRBJ2-2; possible D gene TRBD2, 5 bases. Trimming stripped 6 bases from V and 3 bases from J, with 14 bases between. CDR3 length: 15 residues. The germline V gene encodes CDR1 MNHEY and CDR2 SVGEGT. DNA for the CDR3: TGTGCCAGCAGCAGGACTGGAACGGACACCGGGGAGCTGTTTTTT. Its translation: CASSRTGTDTGELFF.

The chain combines TRBV19 with TRBJ1-2; D is perhaps TRBD1 (6 bases). CDR1 LNHDA and CDR2 SQIVND come from the germline V gene (reference sequence). CDR3 length: 17 residues. The V end lost 5 bases, the J end lost 2 bases, and 21 bases lay between the germline ends. CDR3 sequence: CASSFGTPANLNYGYTF. The CDR3 nucleotides read TGTGCCAGTAGTTTCGGGACACCAGCGAACCTAAACTATGGCTACACCTTC. Drawing the rest from reference TRBV19 and TRBJ1-2, the complete variable domain is DGGITQSPKYLFRKEGQNVTLSCEQNLNHDAMYWYRQDPGQGLRLIYYSQIVNDFQKGDIAEGYSVSREKKESFPLTVTSAQKNPTAFYLCASSFGTPANLNYGYTFGSGTRLTVV.

V is TRBV6-6 and J is TRBJ1-1; D remains ambiguous. CDR3 length: 12 amino acids. The germline CDR1 and CDR2 sequences are MNHNY and SVGAGI (reference sequence). Trimming cost V 5 bases and J 1 base, with 5 bases left between them. CDR3 DNA sequence: TGTGCCAGCAGTGATTGGAACACTGAAGCTTTCTTT. Its protein product is CASSDWNTEAFF.

The chain uses TRBV3-1 (or the pseudogene TRBV3-2) and TRBJ2-7; D gene unclear. The germline V gene has CDR1 LGHDT and CDR2 YNNKEL (reference sequence). This CDR3 is built from 11 residues. V gave up 4 bases and J gave up 5 bases, with 6 bases separating them. This CDR3 reads CASSLAHEQYF. The CDR3 DNA follows: TGTGCCAGCAGCCTCGCCCACGAGCAGTACTTC.

The chain carries TRBV28 and TRBJ2-1, with TRBD1 as a possible D gene (6 bases). V was trimmed by 5 bases and J by 5 bases, leaving 10 bases between them. The CDR3 sequence is 13 residues long. Germline lookup yields CDR1 MDHEN and CDR2 SYDVKM. Here the CDR3 DNA reads TGTGCCAGCAGTACGACAGGTGACAATGAGCAGTTCTTC. It translates to CASSTTGDNEQFF.

The chain combines TRBV6-6 with TRBJ1-6, with TRBD1 as a possible D gene (5 bases). CDR3 length equals 14 residues. From germline, CDR1 is MNHNY and CDR2 SVGAGI (reference sequence). Trimming stripped 7 bases from V and 7 bases from J, with 14 bases between. CDR3 in DNA: TGTGCCAGCACCTTGGGACTTCCGAATTCACCCCTCCACTTT. It specifies CASTLGLPNSPLHF.

The chain has TRBV5-5 and TRBJ1-1; D may be TRBD1 (5 bases). Between the trimmed V and J ends, which lost 4 bases and 4 bases, there was a span of 17 bases. The CDR3 is 15 residues long. The germline V gene encodes CDR1 SGHKS and CDR2 YYEKEE (reference sequence). The CDR3 DNA sequence: TGTGCCAGCAGCCGTTTTCAGGGATATAGCACTGAAGCTTTCTTT. This codes for CASSRFQGYSTEAFF. The complete variable domain, with remaining parts taken from reference TRBV5-5 and TRBJ1-1, reads DAGVTQSPTHLIKTRGQQVTLRCSPISGHKSVSWYQQVLGQGPQFIFQYYEKEERGRGNFPDRFSARQFPNYSSELNVNALLLGDSALYLCASSRFQGYSTEAFFGQGTRLTVV.

This clone has a single count. The chain links TRBV6-5 to TRBJ2-2; TRBD2 is a possible D gene (6 bases). V lost 6 bases and J 6 bases, leaving 17 bases between the germline ends. Germline CDR1 MNHEY, CDR2 SVGAGI. The CDR3 consists of 15 residues. The CDR3 is CASSLDGGRAGELFF. DNA of the CDR3: TGTGCCAGCAGCCTCGACGGGGGACGCGCCGGGGAGCTGTTTTTT.

This clone was seen a few times. The chain uses TRBV4-3 and TRBJ2-1; 11 positions agree with TRBD2. Germline CDR1 reads LGHNA; CDR2 reads YSLEER. V lost 3 bases to trimming and J lost 5 bases; unmatched junction nucleotides: 3. The CDR3 runs 15 residues. This CDR3 reads CASSHYSGGDNEQFF. The CDR3 DNA reads TGCGCCAGCAGCCACTATAGCGGGGGGGACAATGAGCAGTTCTTC.

This clone showed up many times. The genes are TRBV27 and TRBJ2-7; D is possibly TRBD1 or TRBD2 (5 bases each). Trimming pared 0 bases from V and 4 bases from J, leaving 13 bases between. The CDR3 extends over 15 amino acids. Per germline, CDR1 MNHEY and CDR2 SMNVEV (reference sequence). CDR3 loop: CASSLSAGTEYEQYF. In nucleotides, the CDR3 is TGTGCCAGCAGTTTATCGGCAGGGACGGAATACGAGCAGTACTTC.

DNA for the CDR3: TGTGCCAGCAAACGGACAGAGAGTTATGGCTACACCTTC. Residues: CASKRTESYGYTF. The chain links TRBV2 to TRBJ1-2; weak D call: TRBD1 (6 bases). Germline V lookup: CDR1 SNHLY, CDR2 FYNNEI. Trimming shortened V by 7 bases and J by 5 bases, and 14 bases separated the two germline ends. The CDR3 has 13 residues.

This rearrangement joins TRBV11-1 to TRBJ1-3; D is possibly TRBD1 (5 bases). The CDR3 is 13 residues long. In germline, CDR1 is SGHAT, CDR2 FQDESV (reference sequence). With 7 bases removed from V and 3 bases from J, the gap between germline ends came to 10 bases. CDR3 nucleotides: TGTGCCAGCACCCGACAGCATGGAAACACCATATATTTT. The encoded protein is CASTRQHGNTIYF.

The chain employs TRBV19 and TRBJ1-5; D is unresolved. Trimming took 3 bases from V and 3 from J, leaving 21 bases between them. The CDR3 spans 18 residues. Germline lookup yields CDR1 LNHDA and CDR2 SQIVND (reference sequence). For the CDR3, the DNA is TGTGCCAGTAGTATGAGGCCATTTTCCCCCTATTTCAATCAGCCCCAGCATTTT. This translates into CASSMRPFSPYFNQPQHF.